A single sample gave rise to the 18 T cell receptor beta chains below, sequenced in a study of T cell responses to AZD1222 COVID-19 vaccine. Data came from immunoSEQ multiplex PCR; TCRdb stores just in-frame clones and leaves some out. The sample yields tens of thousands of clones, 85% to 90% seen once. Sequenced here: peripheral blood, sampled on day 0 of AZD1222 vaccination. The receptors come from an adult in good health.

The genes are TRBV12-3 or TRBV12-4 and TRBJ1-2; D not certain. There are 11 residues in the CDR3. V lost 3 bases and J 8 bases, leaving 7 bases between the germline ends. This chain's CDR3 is CASSFERGYTF. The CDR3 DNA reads TGTGCCAGCAGTTTCGAGCGGGGCTACACCTTC.

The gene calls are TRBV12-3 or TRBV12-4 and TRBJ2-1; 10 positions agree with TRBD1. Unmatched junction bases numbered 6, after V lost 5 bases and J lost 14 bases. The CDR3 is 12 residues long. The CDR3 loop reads CASSPTGTGEFF. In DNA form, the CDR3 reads TGTGCCAGCAGTCCAACCGGGACAGGGGAGTTCTTC.

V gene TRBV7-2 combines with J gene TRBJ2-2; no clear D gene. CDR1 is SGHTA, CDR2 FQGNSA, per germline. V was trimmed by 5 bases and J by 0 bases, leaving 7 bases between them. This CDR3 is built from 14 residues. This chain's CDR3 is CASSPRTNTGELFF. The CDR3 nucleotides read TGTGCCAGCAGCCCGCGGACGAACACCGGGGAGCTGTTTTTT.

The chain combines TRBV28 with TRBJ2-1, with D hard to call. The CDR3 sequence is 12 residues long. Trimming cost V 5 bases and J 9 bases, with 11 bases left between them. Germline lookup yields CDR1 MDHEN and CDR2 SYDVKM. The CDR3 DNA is TGTGCCAGCAGTCTTTTAGATCGTGAGCAGTTCTTC. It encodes CASSLLDREQFF.

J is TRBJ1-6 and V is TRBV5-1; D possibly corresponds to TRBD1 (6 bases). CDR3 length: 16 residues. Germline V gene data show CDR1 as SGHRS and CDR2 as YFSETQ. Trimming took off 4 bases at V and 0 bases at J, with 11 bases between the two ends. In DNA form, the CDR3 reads TGCGCCAGCAGCCTGGACAGCAACTCCTATAATTCACCCCTCCACTTT. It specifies CASSLDSNSYNSPLHF.

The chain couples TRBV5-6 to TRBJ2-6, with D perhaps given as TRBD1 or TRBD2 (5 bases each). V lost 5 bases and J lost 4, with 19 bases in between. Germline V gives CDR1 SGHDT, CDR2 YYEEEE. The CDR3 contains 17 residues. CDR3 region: CASRQRPGISGANVLTF. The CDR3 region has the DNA TGTGCCAGCAGGCAGCGGCCAGGGATTTCCGGGGCCAACGTCCTGACTTTC.

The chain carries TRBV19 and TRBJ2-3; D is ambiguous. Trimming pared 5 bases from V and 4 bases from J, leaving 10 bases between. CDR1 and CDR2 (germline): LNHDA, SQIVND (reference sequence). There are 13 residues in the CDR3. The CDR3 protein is CASSVRAADTQYF. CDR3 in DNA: TGTGCCAGTAGTGTCCGGGCAGCAGATACGCAGTATTTT. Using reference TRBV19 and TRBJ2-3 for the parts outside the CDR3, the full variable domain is DGGITQSPKYLFRKEGQNVTLSCEQNLNHDAMYWYRQDPGQGLRLIYYSQIVNDFQKGDIAEGYSVSREKKESFPLTVTSAQKNPTAFYLCASSVRAADTQYFGPGTRLTVL.

CDR3 in DNA: TGTGCCAGCAGTTTAGAAGGTGGTACTGAAGCTTTCTTT. Translating it yields CASSLEGGTEAFF. V is TRBV12-3 or TRBV12-4 and J is TRBJ1-1; D call uncertain. V shed 1 base and J shed 5 bases, with 8 bases lying between them. The CDR3 totals 13 residues.

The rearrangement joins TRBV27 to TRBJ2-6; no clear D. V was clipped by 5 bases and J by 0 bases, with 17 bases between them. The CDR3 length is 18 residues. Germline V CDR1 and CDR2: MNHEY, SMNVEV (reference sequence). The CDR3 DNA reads TGTGCCAGCAGTCCCAACCCGACATCCCTCTCTGGGGCCAACGTCCTGACTTTC. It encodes CASSPNPTSLSGANVLTF. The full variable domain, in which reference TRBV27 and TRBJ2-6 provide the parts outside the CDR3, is EAQVTQNPRYLITVTGKKLTVTCSQNMNHEYMSWYRQDPGLGLRQIYYSMNVEVTDKGDVPEGYKVSRKEKRNFPLILESPSPNQTSLYFCASSPNPTSLSGANVLTFGAGSRLTVL.

DNA of the CDR3: TGTGCCATCAGTGACCCCTACGAGCAGTACTTC. It encodes CAISDPYEQYF. The chain uses TRBV10-3 and TRBJ2-7; D gene ambiguous. Germline lookup yields CDR1 ENHRY and CDR2 SYGVKD. This CDR3 is 11 amino acids long. V lost 3 bases and J lost 2, with 2 bases in between.

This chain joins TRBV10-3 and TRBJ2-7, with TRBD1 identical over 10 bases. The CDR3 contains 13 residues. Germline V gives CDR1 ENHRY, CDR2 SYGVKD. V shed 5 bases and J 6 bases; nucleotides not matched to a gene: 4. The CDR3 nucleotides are TGTGCCATCAGTCGGACAGGGGGAGGCGAGCAGTACTTC. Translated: CAISRTGGGEQYF.

CDR3 protein: CASSLARLAGGETQYF. For the CDR3, the DNA is TGTGCCAGCAGCTTAGCTCGTCTAGCGGGGGGCGAGACCCAGTACTTC. V and J are TRBV11-2 and TRBJ2-5; TRBD2 agrees at 11 bases. The CDR3 spans 16 residues. The germline V gene encodes CDR1 SGHAT and CDR2 FQNNGV. Trimming at V came to 1 base and at J to 5 bases, leaving 6 bases not matched to a gene.

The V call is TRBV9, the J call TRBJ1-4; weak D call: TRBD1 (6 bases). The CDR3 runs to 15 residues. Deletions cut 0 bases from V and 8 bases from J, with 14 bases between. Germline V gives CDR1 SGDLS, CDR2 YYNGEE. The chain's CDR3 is CASSVAGRGHEKLFF. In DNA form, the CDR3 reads TGTGCCAGCAGCGTAGCCGGCAGGGGTCACGAAAAACTGTTTTTT.

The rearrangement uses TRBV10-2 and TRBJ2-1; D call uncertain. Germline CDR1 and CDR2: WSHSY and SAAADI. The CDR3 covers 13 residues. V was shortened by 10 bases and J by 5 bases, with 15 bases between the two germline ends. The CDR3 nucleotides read TGCGCCACCAGACGACTCAAGGACAATGAGCAGTTCTTC. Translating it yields CATRRLKDNEQFF.

The CDR3 DNA follows: TGTGCCAGCAGTTTAACCCGTACCTACGAGCAGTACTTC. Translated: CASSLTRTYEQYF. The chain combines TRBV12-3 or TRBV12-4 with TRBJ2-7, with no clear D. There are 13 residues in the CDR3. V lost 2 bases and J 2 bases, leaving 7 bases between the germline ends.

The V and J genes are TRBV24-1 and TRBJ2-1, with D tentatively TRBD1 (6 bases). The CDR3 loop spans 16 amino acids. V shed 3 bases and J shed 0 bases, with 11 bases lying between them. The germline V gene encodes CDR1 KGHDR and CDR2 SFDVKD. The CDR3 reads CATSDRQGTSYNEQFF. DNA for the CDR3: TGTGCCACCAGTGATCGGCAGGGGACCTCCTACAATGAGCAGTTCTTC.

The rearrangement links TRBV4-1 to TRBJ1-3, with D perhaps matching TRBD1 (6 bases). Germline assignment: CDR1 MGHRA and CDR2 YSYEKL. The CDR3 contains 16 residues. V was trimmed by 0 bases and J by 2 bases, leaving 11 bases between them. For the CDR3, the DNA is TGCGCCAGCAGCCAAGATAGGGGGGGCCCTGGAAACACCATATATTTT. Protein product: CASSQDRGGPGNTIYF.

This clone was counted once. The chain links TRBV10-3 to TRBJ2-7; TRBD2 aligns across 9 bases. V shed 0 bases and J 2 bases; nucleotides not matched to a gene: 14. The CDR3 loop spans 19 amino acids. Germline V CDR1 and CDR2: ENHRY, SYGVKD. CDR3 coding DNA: TGTGCCATCAGTGAGTCGAGGGGGAGGCGGCGGGAGGGCACCTACGAGCAGTACTTC. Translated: CAISESRGRRREGTYEQYF.